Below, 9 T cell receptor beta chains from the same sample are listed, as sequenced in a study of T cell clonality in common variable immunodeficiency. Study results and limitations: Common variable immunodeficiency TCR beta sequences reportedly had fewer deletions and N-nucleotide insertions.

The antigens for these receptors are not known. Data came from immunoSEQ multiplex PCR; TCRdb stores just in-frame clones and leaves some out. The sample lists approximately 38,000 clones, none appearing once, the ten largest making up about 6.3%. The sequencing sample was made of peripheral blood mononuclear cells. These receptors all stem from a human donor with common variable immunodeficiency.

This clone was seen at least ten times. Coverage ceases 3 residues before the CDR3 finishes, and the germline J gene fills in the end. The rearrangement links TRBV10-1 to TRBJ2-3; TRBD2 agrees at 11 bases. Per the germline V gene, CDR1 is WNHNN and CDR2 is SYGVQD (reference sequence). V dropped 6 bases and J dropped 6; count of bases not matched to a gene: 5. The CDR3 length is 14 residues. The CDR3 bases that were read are TGCGCCAGCAGCCGACTAGCGGGAACTGATACG. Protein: CASSRLAGTDT. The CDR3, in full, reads CASSRLAGTDTQYF.

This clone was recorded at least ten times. Incomplete CDR3 DNA: TGTGCCAGCAGCTTTCAAAACAGGGACGCAGATACG. Residues: CASSFQNRDADT. The full CDR3 reads CASSFQNRDADTQYF. V gene TRBV7-9 combines with J gene TRBJ2-3; possible D gene TRBD1, 6 bases. Read sequence stops 3 residues before the CDR3 end, and the germline J gene provides the missing end. The CDR3 sequence is 15 residues long. Trimming shortened V by 3 bases and J by 4 bases, and 14 bases separated the two germline ends. The germline V gene encodes CDR1 SEHNR and CDR2 FQNEAQ (reference sequence).

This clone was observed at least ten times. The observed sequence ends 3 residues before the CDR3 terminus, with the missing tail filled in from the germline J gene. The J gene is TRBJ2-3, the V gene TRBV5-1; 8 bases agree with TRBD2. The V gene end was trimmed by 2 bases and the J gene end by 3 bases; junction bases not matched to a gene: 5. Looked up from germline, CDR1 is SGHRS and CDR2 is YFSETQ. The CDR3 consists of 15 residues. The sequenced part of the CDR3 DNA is TGCGCCAGCAGCTTTGGGACTAGGGCGACAGATACG. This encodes CASSFGTRATDT. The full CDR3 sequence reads CASSFGTRATDTQYF.

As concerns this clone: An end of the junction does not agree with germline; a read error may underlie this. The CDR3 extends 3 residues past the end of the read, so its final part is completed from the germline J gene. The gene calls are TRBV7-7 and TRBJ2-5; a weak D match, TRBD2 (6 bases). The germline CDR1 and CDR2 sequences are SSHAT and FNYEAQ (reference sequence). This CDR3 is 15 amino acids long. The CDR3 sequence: CASSPDGGNQETQYF. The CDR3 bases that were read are TGTGCTAGCAGCCCGGATGGGGGGAATCAAGAGACC.

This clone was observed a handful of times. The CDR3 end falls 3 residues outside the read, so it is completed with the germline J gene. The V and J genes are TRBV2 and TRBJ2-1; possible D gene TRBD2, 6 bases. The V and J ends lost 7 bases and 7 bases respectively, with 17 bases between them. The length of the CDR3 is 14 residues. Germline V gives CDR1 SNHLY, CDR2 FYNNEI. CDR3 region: CASKFGSGENEQFF. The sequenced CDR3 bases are TGTGCCAGCAAATTCGGGAGCGGCGAGAATGAG.

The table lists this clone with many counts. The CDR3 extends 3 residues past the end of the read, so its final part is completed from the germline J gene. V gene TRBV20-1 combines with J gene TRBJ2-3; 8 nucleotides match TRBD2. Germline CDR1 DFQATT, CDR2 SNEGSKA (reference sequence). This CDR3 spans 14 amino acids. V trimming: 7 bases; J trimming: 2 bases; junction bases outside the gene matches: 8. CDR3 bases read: TGCAGTGGCCCTGGTAGCGGGAACACAGATACG. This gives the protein CSGPGSGNTDT. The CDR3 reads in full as CSGPGSGNTDTQYF.

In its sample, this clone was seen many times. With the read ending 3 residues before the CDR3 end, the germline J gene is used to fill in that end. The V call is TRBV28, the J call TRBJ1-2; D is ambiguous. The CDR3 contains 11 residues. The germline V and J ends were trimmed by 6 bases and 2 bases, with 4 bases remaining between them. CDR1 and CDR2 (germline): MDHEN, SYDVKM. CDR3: CASRTNYGYTF. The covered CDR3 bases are TGTGCCAGCAGAACAAACTATGGC.

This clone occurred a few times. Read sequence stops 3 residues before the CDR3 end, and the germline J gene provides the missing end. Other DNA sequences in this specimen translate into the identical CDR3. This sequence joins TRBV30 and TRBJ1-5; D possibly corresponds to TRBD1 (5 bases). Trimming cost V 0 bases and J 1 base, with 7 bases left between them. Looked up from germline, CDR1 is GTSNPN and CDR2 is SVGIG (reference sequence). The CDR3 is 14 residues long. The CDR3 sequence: CAWSVRGSNQPQHF. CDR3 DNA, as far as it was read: TGTGCCTGGAGTGTACGGGGGAGCAATCAGCCC.

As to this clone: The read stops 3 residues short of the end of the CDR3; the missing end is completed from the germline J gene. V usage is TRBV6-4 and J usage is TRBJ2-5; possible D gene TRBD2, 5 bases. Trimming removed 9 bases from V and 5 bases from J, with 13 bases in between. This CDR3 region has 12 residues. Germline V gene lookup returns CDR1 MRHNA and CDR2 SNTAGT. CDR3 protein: CASLGLAETQYF. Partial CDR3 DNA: TGTGCCAGTCTAGGGTTAGCGGAGACC.